This T cell receptor beta chain was obtained from a study of cytomegalovirus exposure and HLA in healthy donors. Amplification used 60 Vbeta primers and 13 Jbeta primers. Measured with immunoSEQ multiplex PCR; TCRdb has only the in-frame clones, and not every one. Here the sample spans approximately 82,000 clones, less than 65% being singletons. This clonotype originated in a woman aged 30 to 39 in good health and CMV-seropositive. Sequenced input: PBMCs.

DNA of the CDR3: TGTGCCAGCAGCATGACAGGGGGGAGCTATGGCTACACCTTC. Translating it yields CASSMTGGSYGYTF. V usage is TRBV13 and J usage is TRBJ1-2, with 9 bases fitting TRBD1. Germline loops: CDR1 PRHDT, CDR2 FYEKMQ (reference sequence). The CDR3 contains 14 residues. The trim removed 5 bases at V and 4 bases at J, leaving 5 bases unmatched.